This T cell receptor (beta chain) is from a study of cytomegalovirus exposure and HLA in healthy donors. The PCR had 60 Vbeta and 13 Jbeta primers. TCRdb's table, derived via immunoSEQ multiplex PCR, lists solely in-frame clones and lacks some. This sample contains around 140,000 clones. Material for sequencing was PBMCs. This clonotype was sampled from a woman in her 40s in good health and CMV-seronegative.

The CDR3 DNA follows: TGCGCCAGCAGCGGGACAGGGGTAGGTTCTGAAAAACTGTTTTTT. Encoded protein: CASSGTGVGSEKLFF. The chain combines TRBV5-1 with TRBJ1-4; 10 bases are a match to TRBD1. CDR3 size: 15 residues. Germline assignment: CDR1 SGHRS and CDR2 YFSETQ. Trimming cost V 4 bases and J 7 bases; bases outside gene matches: 7.